Following are 20 T cell receptor beta chains from one sample sequenced in a study of blood T cell repertoires in COVID-19. Some clones are missing from TCRdb's copy, which holds only in-frame ones; the method was immunoSEQ multiplex PCR. The sample consists of about 80,000 clones, around 79% of them appearing once. The specimen sequenced was peripheral blood. Receptors originate from a human donor in a cohort sampled during active COVID-19.

The chain carries TRBV6-5 and TRBJ1-4, with D maybe TRBD1 (6 bases). This CDR3 spans 15 amino acids. V dropped 2 bases and J dropped 7 bases, with 14 bases sitting between them. Looked up from germline, CDR1 is MNHEY and CDR2 is SVGAGI. Written as DNA, the CDR3 is TGTGCCAGCAGTTACAGCGGGGGGCAGGGTGAAAAACTGTTTTTT. It translates to CASSYSGGQGEKLFF.

This clone was found once. This chain links TRBV27 with TRBJ2-7; weak D call: TRBD2 (5 bases). Germline CDR1 MNHEY, CDR2 SMNVEV (reference sequence). Trimming removed 0 bases at V and 5 bases at J, with 14 bases between. The length of the CDR3 is 15 residues. DNA for the CDR3: TGTGCCAGCAGTTTATCTGGGAGATCCCTAGACGAGCAGTACGTC. Its translation: CASSLSGRSLDEQYV.

The chain uses TRBV18 and TRBJ1-5; 7 bases line up with TRBD1. CDR3 length: 15 residues. The germline gives CDR1 KGHSH, CDR2 LQKENI. Trimming cost V 5 bases and J 5 bases; bases outside gene matches: 9. CDR3 in DNA: TGTGCCAGCTCATCTTACAGGGGATCGGATCAGCCCCAGCATTTT. Translated, it gives CASSSYRGSDQPQHF.

The chain has TRBV9 and TRBJ2-2; TRBD2 matches 8 bases. Unmatched junction bases numbered 12, after V lost 0 bases and J lost 2 bases. The CDR3 extends over 19 amino acids. Per germline, CDR1 SGDLS and CDR2 YYNGEE. The CDR3 coding sequence is TGTGCCAGCAGCGTAGCGGGAGGGCCAAAGTTATTCAACACCGGGGAGCTGTTTTTT. It encodes CASSVAGGPKLFNTGELFF.

V usage is TRBV11-2 and J usage is TRBJ2-1; D is ambiguous. The CDR3 length is 12 residues. Germline CDR1 reads SGHAT; CDR2 reads FQNNGV. The V end lost 1 base, the J end lost 9 bases, and 7 bases lay between the germline ends. The DNA of the CDR3 is TGTGCCAGCAGCTTAGGGCAATCTGAGCAGTTCTTC. Translated: CASSLGQSEQFF.

This clone was seen a handful of times. V is TRBV27 and J is TRBJ2-7, with D hard to call. Germline V gene sequence: CDR1 MNHEY, CDR2 SMNVEV (reference sequence). The CDR3 is made up of 13 amino acids. Trimming took 2 bases from V and 2 from J, leaving 7 bases between them. The CDR3 reads CASSLGKTYEQYF. DNA for the CDR3: TGTGCCAGCAGTTTAGGCAAAACCTACGAGCAGTACTTC.

This chain uses TRBV7-9 with TRBJ2-1; 15 bases are a match to TRBD2. This CDR3 has 18 amino acids. Looked up from germline, CDR1 is SEHNR and CDR2 is FQNEAQ (reference sequence). The junction had 7 bases not matched to a gene; V was cut back by 3 bases and J by 4 bases. The CDR3: CASSFRTSGGDGYNEQFF. In nucleotides, the CDR3 is TGTGCCAGCAGCTTCCGGACTAGCGGGGGGGACGGGTACAATGAGCAGTTCTTC.

The chain is built from TRBV11-3 and TRBJ1-6, with D possibly TRBD1 on 5 matching bases. The CDR3 spans 13 residues. CDR1 and CDR2 from the germline V gene are SGHNT and YENEEA. Trimming pared 6 bases from V and 10 bases from J, leaving 13 bases between. The CDR3 reads CASRVGGGSPLHF. CDR3 bases: TGTGCCAGCAGAGTCGGGGGAGGGTCACCCCTCCACTTT.

This chain connects TRBV28 to TRBJ2-1; 10 bases match TRBD2. This CDR3 is built from 15 residues. CDR1 is MDHEN and CDR2 is SYDVKM in the germline V gene. J was trimmed by 6 bases and V by 7 bases; bases with no gene match: 9. The CDR3 bases are TGTGCCAGCACTTCCCGCCAGCGGGGGGGCAATGAGCAGTTCTTC. Its protein product is CASTSRQRGGNEQFF.

The CDR3: CASSQERREGGTDTQYF. The DNA of the CDR3 is TGCGCCAGCAGCCAAGAGAGGAGGGAGGGTGGGACAGATACGCAGTATTTT. J is TRBJ2-3 and V is TRBV4-1; TRBD2 matches 7 bases. The J segment lost 3 bases and the V segment lost 0 bases, leaving 9 bases of the junction unmatched. Germline CDR1 reads MGHRA; CDR2 reads YSYEKL. The CDR3 totals 17 residues.

This clone was observed once. In DNA, the CDR3 is TGTGCCAGCAAGGGCCGACAGGACAGGCAGCCCCAGCATTTT. Protein sequence: CASKGRQDRQPQHF. V gene TRBV28 combines with J gene TRBJ1-5, with 7 bases lining up with TRBD1. Germline trimming cut 7 bases from V and 7 bases from J; bases unmatched to any gene: 10. The CDR3 contains 14 residues. CDR1 and CDR2 from the germline V gene are MDHEN and SYDVKM.

The V and J genes are TRBV6-5 and TRBJ2-1; no definite D call. CDR1 is MNHEY and CDR2 is SVGAGI in the germline V gene. Trimming took 4 bases from V and 10 from J, leaving 8 bases between them. The CDR3 consists of 11 residues. The CDR3 here is CASSSLLEQFF. The CDR3 bases are TGTGCCAGCAGTTCCCTTCTCGAGCAGTTCTTC.

The V gene is TRBV3-1 (or the pseudogene TRBV3-2), the J gene TRBJ1-6; D is possibly TRBD1 (6 bases). Germline V gene sequence: CDR1 LGHDT, CDR2 YNNKEL (reference sequence). The CDR3 contains 16 residues. Trimming pared 4 bases from V and 1 base from J, leaving 11 bases between. The CDR3: CASSPITGSYNSPLHF. The CDR3 region has the DNA TGTGCCAGCAGCCCTATAACAGGGTCCTATAATTCACCCCTCCACTTT.

The chain is built from TRBV19 and TRBJ2-7, with a possible D match to TRBD1 (6 bases). The length of the CDR3 is 15 residues. Germline V gives CDR1 LNHDA, CDR2 SQIVND (reference sequence). Trimming took off 1 base at V and 1 base at J, with 11 bases between the two ends. The CDR3 nucleotides are TGTGCCAGTAGTATAGCGACAGGCTCATCCTACGAGCAGTACTTC. As protein: CASSIATGSSYEQYF.

This clone occurred a few times. The chain combines TRBV30 with TRBJ1-1; D is undetermined. CDR3 size: 14 residues. V lost 5 bases and J lost 0, with 13 bases in between. The germline CDR1 and CDR2 sequences are GTSNPN and SVGIG (reference sequence). Written as DNA, the CDR3 is TGTGCCTGGGTCGCAGGCCTCATGAACACTGAAGCTTTCTTT. Its protein product is CAWVAGLMNTEAFF.

The chain employs TRBV6-2 or TRBV6-3 and TRBJ1-1, with a weak D call TRBD1 (5 bases). This CDR3 has 17 amino acids. CDR1 and CDR2 (germline): MNHEY, SVGEGT. V gave up 2 bases and J gave up 0 bases, with 16 bases separating them. CDR3 nucleotide sequence: TGTGCCAGCAGTTACGGGGCAGGTAGTCATTTGAACACTGAAGCTTTCTTT. Its translation: CASSYGAGSHLNTEAFF.

CDR3 coding DNA: TGTGCCAGCAGCGGAAGGGAGCCCTATGGCTACACCTTC. Encoded protein: CASSGREPYGYTF. The genes are TRBV11-3 and TRBJ1-2; no reliable D call. Per germline, CDR1 SGHNT and CDR2 YENEEA. V lost 5 bases and J lost 4, with 11 bases in between. This CDR3 region has 13 residues. The full variable domain, rest sourced from reference TRBV11-3 and TRBJ1-2, is EAGVVQSPRYKIIEKKQPVAFWCNPISGHNTLYWYLQNLGQGPELLIRYENEEAVDDSQLPKDRFSAERLKGVDSTLKIQPAELGDSAVYLCASSGREPYGYTFGSGTRLTVV.

CDR3 sequence reads: CAWRAGGAGEQYF. The CDR3 DNA follows: TGTGCCTGGAGGGCCGGGGGGGCGGGGGAGCAGTACTTC. The rearrangement joins TRBV30 to TRBJ2-7; TRBD2 matches 8 bases. From germline, CDR1 is GTSNPN and CDR2 SVGIG (reference sequence). The V gene end was trimmed by 3 bases and the J gene end by 7 bases; junction bases not matched to a gene: 8. The CDR3 spans 13 residues.

V gene TRBV18 combines with J gene TRBJ1-3, with 7 bases lining up with TRBD1. The V and J ends lost 1 base and 5 bases, in that order; junction bases with no gene match: 8. The V gene's germline CDR1 is KGHSH and CDR2 LQKENI. This CDR3 contains 16 residues. In DNA form, the CDR3 reads TGTGCCAGCTCACCACAGCGGCAGGGGGGTAGAAACACCATATATTTT. Protein: CASSPQRQGGRNTIYF. The full variable domain, its missing parts supplied by reference TRBV18 and TRBJ1-3, is NAGVMQNPRHLVRRRGQEARLRCSPMKGHSHVYWYRQLPEEGLKFMVYLQKENIIDESGMPKERFSAEFPKEGPSILRIQQVVRGDSAAYFCASSPQRQGGRNTIYFGEGSWLTVV.

The J gene is TRBJ2-3, the V gene TRBV3-1 (or the pseudogene TRBV3-2); 9 bases match TRBD2. The germline gives CDR1 LGHDT, CDR2 YNNKEL (reference sequence). This CDR3 spans 19 amino acids. J was trimmed by 2 bases and V by 1 base; bases with no gene match: 13. CDR3 sequence (DNA): TGTGCCAGCAGCCAAGCCCCCTCTGCTAGCGGGAAATACACAGATACGCAGTATTTT. It encodes CASSQAPSASGKYTDTQYF.